This T cell receptor (beta chain) was retrieved from a study of OX40 agonist ivuxolimab in advanced cancers. About the research overall: Among those treated, three patients had partial responses, one with hepatocellular carcinoma and two with cutaneous melanoma.

Of note for this clone: The antigen is undetermined.

TCRdb's copy holds only in-frame clones and misses some; the assay was immunoSEQ multiplex PCR. The sample includes fewer than 55,000 clones, approximately 90% seen only once; the top ten take roughly a tenth. The V gene's germline CDR1 is LNHDA and CDR2 SQIVND (reference sequence). J lost 8 bases, V lost 5 bases, and 4 bases had no gene match. This CDR3 is built from 13 residues. The study, taken as a whole, reports: Both CD4+ and CD8+ T cell populations in blood had undergone clonal expansion by week 6 at 0.1 to 3.0 mg/kg. Partly responding patients at 0.1-3.0 mg/kg showed some of the smallest clonal expansion.

The specimen was CD4+ or CD8+ T cells sorted from blood, collected in a trial of the OX40 agonist ivuxolimab. This TCR was recovered from an adult with an advanced solid tumor such as melanoma, head and neck, liver or kidney cancer. J is TRBJ1-4 and V is TRBV19, with 8 bases identical to TRBD1. In nucleotides, the CDR3 is TGTGCCAGTAGTGTGGACAGGGAAGAAAAACTGTTTTTT. Its translation: CASSVDREEKLFF.